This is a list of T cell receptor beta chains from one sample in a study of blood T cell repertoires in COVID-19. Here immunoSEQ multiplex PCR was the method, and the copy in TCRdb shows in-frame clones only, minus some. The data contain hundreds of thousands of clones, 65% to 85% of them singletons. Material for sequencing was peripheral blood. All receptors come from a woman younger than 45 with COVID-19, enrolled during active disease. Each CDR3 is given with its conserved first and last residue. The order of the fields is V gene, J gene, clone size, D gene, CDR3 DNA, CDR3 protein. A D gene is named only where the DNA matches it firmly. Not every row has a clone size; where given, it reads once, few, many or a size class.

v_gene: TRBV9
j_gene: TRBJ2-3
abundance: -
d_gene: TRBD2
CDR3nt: TGTGCCAGCAGCCCCTATAGCGGGGGCGGGTCAGATACGCAGTATTTT
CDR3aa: CASSPYSGGGSDTQYF

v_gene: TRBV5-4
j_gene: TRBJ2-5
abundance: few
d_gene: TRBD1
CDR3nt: TGTGCCAGCAGCTGGGACAGCCAAGAGACCCAGTACTTC
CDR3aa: CASSWDSQETQYF

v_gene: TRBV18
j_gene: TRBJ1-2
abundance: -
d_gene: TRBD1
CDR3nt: TGTGCCAGCTCACCACCATATTTGGGACAGGGGGAAGGCTACACCTTC
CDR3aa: CASSPPYLGQGEGYTF

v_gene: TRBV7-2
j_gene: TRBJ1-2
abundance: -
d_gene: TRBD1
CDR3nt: TGTGCCAGCAGCGCACTAACAGGGGGCCCTAACTATGGCTACACCTTC
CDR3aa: CASSALTGGPNYGYTF

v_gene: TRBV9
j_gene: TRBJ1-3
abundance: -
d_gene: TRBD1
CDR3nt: TGTGCCAGCAGCGTAGTGGGGACAGGGAGAAACACCATATATTTT
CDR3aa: CASSVVGTGRNTIYF

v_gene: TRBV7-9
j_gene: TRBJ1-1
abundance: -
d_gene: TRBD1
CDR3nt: TGTGCCAGCAGCCGTACAGGGGGGATCGAAGCTTTCTTT
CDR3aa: CASSRTGGIEAFF

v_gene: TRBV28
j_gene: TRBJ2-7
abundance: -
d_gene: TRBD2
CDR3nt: TGTGCCAGCAGTCCACCCGGACTAGCGGGTCAATACGAGCAGTACTTC
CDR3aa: CASSPPGLAGQYEQYF

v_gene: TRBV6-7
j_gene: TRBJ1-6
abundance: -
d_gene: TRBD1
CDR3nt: TGTGCCAGCAGTTGCGACGACAGGGGCCCAAAAATGAGCTCCTATAATTCACCCCTCCACTTT
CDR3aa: CASSCDDRGPKMSSYNSPLHF

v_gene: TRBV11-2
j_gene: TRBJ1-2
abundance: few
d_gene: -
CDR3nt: TGTGCCAGCAGCCCTTTAGGACTGCATTATGGCTACACCTTC
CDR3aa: CASSPLGLHYGYTF

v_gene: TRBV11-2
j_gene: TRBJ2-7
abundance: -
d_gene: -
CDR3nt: TGTGCCAGCAGCCCTCGGGACGAGCAGTACTTC
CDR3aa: CASSPRDEQYF

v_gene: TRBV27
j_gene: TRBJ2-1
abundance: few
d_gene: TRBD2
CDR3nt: TGTGCCAGCAGTTTGACAGCACGCGGACTAGCGGCCTACAATGAGCAGTTCTTC
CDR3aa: CASSLTARGLAAYNEQFF

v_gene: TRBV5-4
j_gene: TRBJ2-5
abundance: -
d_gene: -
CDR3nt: TGTGCCAGCAGGGGCACCCAAGAGACCCAGTACTTC
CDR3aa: CASRGTQETQYF

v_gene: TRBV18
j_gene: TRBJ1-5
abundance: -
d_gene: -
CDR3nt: TGTGCCAGCTCACCACTCGAGGGGGGGAGCAATCAGCCCCAGCATTTT
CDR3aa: CASSPLEGGSNQPQHF